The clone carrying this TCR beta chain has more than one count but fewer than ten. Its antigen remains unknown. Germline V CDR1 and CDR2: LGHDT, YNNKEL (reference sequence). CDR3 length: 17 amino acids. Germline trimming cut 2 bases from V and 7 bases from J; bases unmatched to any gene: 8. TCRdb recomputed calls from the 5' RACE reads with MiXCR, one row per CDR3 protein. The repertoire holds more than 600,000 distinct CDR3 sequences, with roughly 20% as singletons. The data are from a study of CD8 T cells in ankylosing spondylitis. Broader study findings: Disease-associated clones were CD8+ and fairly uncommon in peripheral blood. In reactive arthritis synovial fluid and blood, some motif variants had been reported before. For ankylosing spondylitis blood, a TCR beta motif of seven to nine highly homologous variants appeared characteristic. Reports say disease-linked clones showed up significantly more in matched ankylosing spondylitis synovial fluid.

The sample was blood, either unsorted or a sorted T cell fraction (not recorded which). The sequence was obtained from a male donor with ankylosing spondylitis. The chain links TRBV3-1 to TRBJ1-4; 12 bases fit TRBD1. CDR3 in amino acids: CASSQSGTGGIREKLFF. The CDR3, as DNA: TGTGCCAGCAGCCAATCAGGGACAGGGGGCATACGTGAAAAACTGTTTTTT.